The present entry profiles one TCR beta chain with its context. What it recognizes is unknown. Germline V gene sequence: CDR1 SGHKS, CDR2 YYEKEE (reference sequence). Trimming at V came to 4 bases and at J to 2 bases, leaving 6 bases not matched to a gene. The CDR3 is 15 residues long. This record belongs to a study of Ad26.COV2.S vaccination and SARS-CoV-2 variants. Study in general: Ad26.COV2.S was injected intramuscularly once or twice, 56 days apart.

Study-wide findings and caveats: Responses of spike-specific T cells (both CD8+ and CD4+) reportedly showed substantial breadth after vaccination.

Treatment meaning: around 19 received Ad26.COV2.S at low or high dose, single or two shots; several received placebo; per-sample allocation not given. Collection of samples fell on day 63 after the first vaccine or placebo injection. Boston hosted the donor, who was an adult aged 18-55 years. Clones were read by immunoSEQ multiplex PCR, and TCRdb kept only the in-frame ones, dropping some. The repertoire holds a few hundred thousand clones, with under 90% as singletons. V gene TRBV5-5 combines with J gene TRBJ1-5; 7 bases agree with TRBD1. The receptor's source is a person aged 18-65 years who received the Ad26.COV2.S COVID-19 vaccine or a placebo. The sequenced sample was peripheral blood, obtained in a trial of Ad26.COV2.S vaccine versus placebo. The CDR3 is CASSRTGGGNQPQHF. For the CDR3, the DNA is TGTGCCAGCAGCAGGACAGGCGGGGGCAATCAGCCCCAGCATTTT.